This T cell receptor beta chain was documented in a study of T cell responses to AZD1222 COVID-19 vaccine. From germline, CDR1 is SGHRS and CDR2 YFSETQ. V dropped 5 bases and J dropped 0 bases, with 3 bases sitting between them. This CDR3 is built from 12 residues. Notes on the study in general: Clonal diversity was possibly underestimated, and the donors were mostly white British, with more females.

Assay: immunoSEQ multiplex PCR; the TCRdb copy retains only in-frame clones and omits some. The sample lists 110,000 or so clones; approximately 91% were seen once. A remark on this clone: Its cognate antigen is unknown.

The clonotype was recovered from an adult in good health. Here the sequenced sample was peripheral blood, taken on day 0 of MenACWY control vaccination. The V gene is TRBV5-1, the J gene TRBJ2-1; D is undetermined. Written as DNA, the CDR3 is TGCGCCAGCAGACTCTCCTACAATGAGCAGTTCTTC. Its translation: CASRLSYNEQFF.